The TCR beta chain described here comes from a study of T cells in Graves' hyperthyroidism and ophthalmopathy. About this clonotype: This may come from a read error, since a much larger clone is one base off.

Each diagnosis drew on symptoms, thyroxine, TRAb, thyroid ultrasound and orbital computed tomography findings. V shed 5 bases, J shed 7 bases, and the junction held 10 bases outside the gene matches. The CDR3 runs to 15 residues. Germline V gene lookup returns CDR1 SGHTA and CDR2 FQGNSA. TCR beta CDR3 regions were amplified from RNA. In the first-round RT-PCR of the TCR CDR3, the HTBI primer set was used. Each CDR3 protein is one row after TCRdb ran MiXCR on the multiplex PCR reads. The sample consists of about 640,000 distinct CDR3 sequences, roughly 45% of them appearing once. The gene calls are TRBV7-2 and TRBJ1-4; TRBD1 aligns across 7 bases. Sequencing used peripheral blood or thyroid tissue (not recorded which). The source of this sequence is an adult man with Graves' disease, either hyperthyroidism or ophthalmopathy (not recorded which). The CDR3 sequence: CASSPPTGLSEKLFF. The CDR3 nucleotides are TGTGCCAGCAGCCCACCGACAGGGTTGAGTGAAAAACTGTTTTTT. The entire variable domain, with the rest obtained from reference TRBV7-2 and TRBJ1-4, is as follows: GAGVSQSPSNKVTEKGKDVELRCDPISGHTALYWYRQSLGQGLEFLIYFQGNSAPDKSGLPSDRFSAERTGGSVSTLTIQRTQQEDSAVYLCASSPPTGLSEKLFFGSGTQLSVL.